This is a list of T cell receptor beta chains from one sample in a study of CD8 T cells in Susac syndrome. TCRdb used MiXCR to reprocess the immunoSEQ multiplex PCR reads, holding one entry per CDR3 protein. The sample comprises a few hundred thousand distinct CDR3 sequences, roughly 94% of which are singletons, and around 0.08% rests with the top ten. Sample: CD4+ T cells from PBMCs. These receptors originate from a human donor with multiple sclerosis. Each CDR3 is given with its conserved first and last residue. The order of the fields is J gene, CDR3 length, clone size, D gene, V gene, CDR3 protein, CDR3 DNA. The D gene is left open where the match is weak. Clone size appears in some rows only: once, few, many, or a class for an expanded clone.

TRBJ2-2 14 NA TRBD1 TRBV20-1 CSAPGQGNTGELFF TGCAGTGCTCCGGGACAGGGGAACACCGGGGAGCTGTTTTTT
TRBJ1-2 15 NA NA TRBV29-1 CSVDFPRAIPYGYTF TGCAGCGTTGATTTTCCGAGGGCCATCCCCTATGGCTACACCTTC
TRBJ2-7 14 once NA TRBV12-3/TRBV12-4 CASSPGRPHYEQYF TGTGCCAGCAGCCCAGGAAGGCCCCACTACGAGCAGTACTTC
TRBJ2-3 14 NA TRBD2 TRBV25-1 CASSTSEATDTQYF TGTGCCAGCAGTACTAGCGAGGCCACAGATACGCAGTATTTT
TRBJ2-6 13 NA NA TRBV20-1 CSARRSGANVLTF TGCAGTGCACGGAGATCTGGGGCCAACGTCCTGACTTTC
TRBJ2-5 15 once TRBD1 TRBV6-5 CASSSYRGRRETQYF TGTGCCAGCAGCTCGTACAGGGGGCGGCGGGAGACCCAGTACTTC
TRBJ1-1 12 NA NA TRBV20-1 CSASDPSTEAFF TGCAGTGCTAGCGACCCTTCGACTGAAGCTTTCTTT
TRBJ1-2 13 NA TRBD1 TRBV27 CASKLDRVGGYTF TGTGCCAGCAAACTGGACAGGGTAGGCGGCTACACCTTC
TRBJ1-1 12 NA TRBD1 TRBV20-1 CTADRANTEAFF TGCACAGCGGACAGGGCCAACACTGAAGCTTTCTTT
TRBJ2-5 14 NA NA TRBV27 CASSSGTFQETQYF TGTGCCAGCAGTTCCGGGACATTCCAAGAGACCCAGTACTTC
TRBJ2-1 12 NA NA TRBV30 CAWSSSSGQQFF TGTGCCTGGAGTTCTTCCTCGGGCCAGCAGTTCTTC
TRBJ2-4 15 NA NA TRBV5-1 CASSLAAEAKNIQYF TGCGCCAGCAGCTTGGCAGCGGAAGCCAAAAACATTCAGTACTTC
TRBJ1-2 14 once NA TRBV29-1 CSVTKGTDPYGYTF TGCAGCGTTACCAAGGGAACGGATCCTTATGGCTACACCTTC
TRBJ1-1 15 NA NA TRBV7-9 CASSQGGTRNTGAFF TGTGCCAGCAGCCAAGGCGGGACGAGGAACACTGGAGCTTTCTTT
TRBJ2-7 12 NA NA TRBV3-1 CASRQGTYEQYF TGTGCCAGCAGGCAGGGGACCTACGAGCAGTACTTC
TRBJ1-5 17 NA TRBD1 TRBV20-1 CSARRGGTGGQSQPQHF TGCAGTGCTAGACGAGGTGGGACAGGGGGCCAAAGCCAGCCCCAGCATTTT
TRBJ2-3 14 NA NA TRBV29-1 CSAIPLGITDTQYF TGCAGCGCCATTCCCCTAGGGATCACAGATACGCAGTATTTT
TRBJ1-2 15 NA NA TRBV5-1 CASSLAVSGGYGYTF TGCGCCAGCAGCTTGGCCGTCAGTGGCGGATATGGCTACACCTTC
TRBJ2-1 18 NA NA TRBV9 CASSVRVSTSSSYNEQFF TGTGCCAGCAGCGTCCGGGTCTCTACCTCCAGCTCCTACAATGAGCAGTTCTTC
TRBJ2-3 15 NA TRBD2 TRBV9 CASSVPAGGTDTQYF TGTGCCAGCAGCGTTCCAGCGGGGGGCACAGATACGCAGTATTTT
TRBJ1-1 12 NA NA TRBV30 CAWSVSDARAFF TGTGCCTGGAGTGTTTCAGACGCCCGAGCTTTCTTT
TRBJ2-7 15 NA NA TRBV5-1 CASSPSTGMRDEQYF TGCGCCAGCAGCCCCTCTACCGGCATGCGGGACGAGCAGTACTTC
TRBJ1-1 15 NA TRBD1 TRBV5-1 CASSPGQPRGTEAFF TGCGCCAGCAGCCCGGGACAGCCGCGGGGCACTGAAGCTTTCTTT
TRBJ2-1 13 NA TRBD1 TRBV5-6 CASSGTGLNTQFF TGTGCCAGCAGCGGGACAGGGTTGAATACGCAGTTCTTC
TRBJ2-3 14 NA TRBD1 TRBV3-1 CASSPRDREDTQYF TGTGCCAGCAGCCCTCGGGACAGGGAGGATACGCAGTATTTT
TRBJ2-3 12 NA NA TRBV7-2 CASTSIWDTQYF TGTGCCAGCACCTCGATATGGGATACGCAGTATTTT
TRBJ2-1 13 NA TRBD2 TRBV30 CAWEAGVGNEQFF TGTGCCTGGGAGGCGGGGGTTGGGAATGAGCAGTTCTTC
TRBJ1-2 14 NA NA TRBV29-1 CSVERGSSNYGYTF TGCAGCGTTGAGAGGGGGTCGAGTAACTATGGCTACACCTTC
TRBJ1-2 12 NA NA TRBV19 CASSTGVDGYTF TGTGCCAGTAGTACGGGGGTTGATGGCTACACCTTC
TRBJ2-7 14 once NA TRBV10-3 CAISGWAPAYEQYF TGTGCCATCAGTGGCTGGGCCCCAGCCTACGAGCAGTACTTC
TRBJ2-5 13 once NA TRBV20-1 CSAGPPGQETQYF TGCAGTGCTGGGCCCCCGGGACAAGAGACCCAGTACTTC
TRBJ2-2 13 once NA TRBV3-1 CASSQVGAGELFF TGTGCCAGCAGCCAAGTGGGGGCCGGGGAGCTGTTTTTT
TRBJ1-5 16 NA NA TRBV6-6 CASSSGTIGSNQPQHF TGTGCCAGCAGTTCCGGGACGATTGGAAGCAATCAGCCCCAGCATTTT
TRBJ1-5 16 NA TRBD1 TRBV2 CASSESRTGGSQPQHF TGTGCCAGCAGTGAATCCAGAACAGGGGGATCTCAGCCCCAGCATTTT
TRBJ2-3 11 NA NA TRBV12-3/TRBV12-4 CASSLGRGQYF TGTGCCAGCAGTTTAGGGCGTGGGCAGTATTTT
TRBJ2-2 13 NA NA TRBV30 CAWRDILTGELFF TGTGCCTGGAGGGACATTCTCACCGGGGAGCTGTTTTTT
TRBJ2-7 14 once NA TRBV3-1 CASSREGISYEQYF TGTGCCAGCAGCCGTGAGGGGATCTCCTACGAGCAGTACTTC
TRBJ1-3 14 NA NA TRBV7-6 CASRTQGSGNTIYF TGTGCCAGCAGAACACAGGGCTCTGGAAACACCATATATTTT
TRBJ1-6 13 once NA TRBV12-3/TRBV12-4 CASSRGTDSPLHF TGTGCCAGCAGTCGGGGGACGGATTCACCCCTCCACTTT
TRBJ1-5 14 NA NA TRBV3-1 CASSQRQDNQPQHF TGTGCCAGCAGCCAAAGACAGGACAATCAGCCCCAGCATTTT
TRBJ2-1 15 NA TRBD1 TRBV7-2 CASSLVRDRGSEQFF TGTGCCAGCAGCTTAGTACGGGACAGGGGGAGCGAGCAGTTCTTC
TRBJ1-6 14 NA NA TRBV7-2 CASSLDSSISPLHF TGTGCCAGCAGCTTAGACAGTAGTATTTCACCCCTCCACTTT
TRBJ2-5 14 NA NA TRBV9 CASSVDDRKETQYF TGTGCCAGCAGCGTAGATGACAGAAAAGAGACCCAGTACTTC
TRBJ1-3 15 NA NA TRBV29-1 CSVYGDRAGGNTIYF TGCAGCGTTTATGGCGACAGAGCAGGTGGAAACACCATATATTTT
TRBJ2-7 15 NA NA TRBV23-1 CARKWDGSNSYEQYF TGCGCCAGGAAATGGGACGGCTCCAACTCCTACGAGCAGTACTTC
TRBJ2-1 16 NA TRBD2 TRBV20-1 CSASSGGGHSYNEQFF TGCAGTGCCTCAAGCGGGGGGGGACACTCCTACAATGAGCAGTTCTTC
TRBJ1-5 16 NA TRBD1 TRBV7-8 CASSPIGTGGNQPQHF TGTGCCAGCAGCCCGATAGGGACAGGGGGAAATCAGCCCCAGCATTTT
TRBJ2-5 18 NA TRBD2 TRBV9 CASSVGYSGGTVQETQYF TGTGCCAGCAGCGTAGGATATAGCGGGGGGACTGTACAAGAGACCCAGTACTTC
TRBJ1-1 13 NA TRBD1 TRBV20-1 CSARRTGGTEAFF TGCAGTGCTAGGAGGACAGGGGGCACTGAAGCTTTCTTT
TRBJ2-1 11 NA NA TRBV14 CASSQRGGLFF TGTGCCAGCAGCCAACGTGGCGGGCTGTTCTTC